This TCR beta chain was sequenced during a study of T cell repertoires in cytomegalovirus infection (dated by TCRdb to between 2018 and 2020). The study in broad terms: Alongside well-studied HLA-B-restricted epitopes, the peptide stimulations were aimed at recently identified HLA-C-restricted CMV epitopes, whose presentation resists viral immunomodulation. Donor HLA type was relevant to the analysis, as public TCR beta signatures indicated carriage of CMV infection together with the matching HLA type. Broad study findings and their caveats: In the ex vivo response, HLA-C-restricted CMV-specific TCR beta clonotypes were dominant, and in two of eight donors the single most frequent clonotype came from this HLA-C-restricted group. Cumulative frequency of public TCR beta family members discriminated carriers of CMV infection plus the relevant HLA type in this cohort and an independent roughly 330-donor cohort.

What the treatment or condition label conveys for this sample: in vitro stimulation with specific CMV peptide epitopes to enrich CMV-specific T cells. The instrument was an Illumina HiSeq 1500. TCRdb reprocessing: public reads trimmed at Q25 with fastp, clones called with MiXCR, in-frame beta chains kept. CDR3 protein sequences are deduplicated, and each keeps its most common genes and DNA. Counted in this sample were 650,000 to 900,000 distinct CDR3 sequences; 32% of them appeared once. Over 10% of the sample is held by the ten biggest clonotypes. There are a few counts of this clonotype. Its antigen target is currently unknown. Per-base qualities were not stored, and no clone one base away is much larger. Per the germline V gene (reference sequence), MNHEY is the CDR1 and SMNVEV is the CDR2. Relative to germline, V is 6 bases shorter and J is 5 bases shorter, with 14 bases between their ends. The CDR3, from cysteine to phenylalanine, totals 13 residues. This entry keeps only the CDR3 DNA: 39 bases, framed from base 1.

The sample consisted of cultured CD8+ T cells from PBMCs, taken from culture after CMV antigen stimulation. The chain is assembled from TRBV27 and TRBJ2-7, and TRBD1 may be the D gene, going by 5 matching bases. This sequence originates from a human donor in good health (CMV status not recorded). Some clones in this sample may be carry-over from other donors' samples. In nucleotides, the sequence is TGTGCCAGCAGCACAGGAGTTTTGGACGAGCAGTACTTC. It translates to CASSTGVLDEQYF.